This is a list of T cell receptor beta chains from one sample in a study of control samples from healthy donors and cancer patients. Using immunoSEQ multiplex PCR, the repertoire was profiled, and TCRdb retains in-frame clones only, with some absent. The sample lists about 89,000 clones, 86% occurring once. Sequencing was carried out using blood. The receptors come from a young man in good health. CDR3s include the opening cysteine and the closing phenylalanine or tryptophan. The D gene is left open where the match is weak. Clone sizes are given selectively: once, few, many, or a class where the clone is expanded.

length	size	V	J	D	CDR3	DNA
16	NA	TRBV6-4	TRBJ2-1	TRBD1	CASSEKSRTGKHEQFF	TGTGCCAGCAGTGAAAAGTCTAGGACAGGGAAGCATGAGCAGTTCTTC
15	NA	TRBV6-5	TRBJ1-5	TRBD1	CASRSTGGSNQPQHF	TGTGCCAGCAGATCGACAGGGGGAAGCAATCAGCCCCAGCATTTT
13	NA	TRBV5-4	TRBJ2-3	NA	CASSLWAQDTQYF	TGTGCCAGCAGCTTGTGGGCGCAGGATACGCAGTATTTT
14	NA	TRBV7-9	TRBJ2-1	NA	CASSLEGFYNEQFF	TGTGCCAGCAGCTTAGAGGGGTTCTACAATGAGCAGTTCTTC
13	NA	TRBV3-1/TRBV3-2	TRBJ1-1	TRBD1	CASSLRQGIEAFF	TGTGCCAGCAGCTTAAGACAGGGGATTGAAGCTTTCTTT
15	NA	TRBV25-1	TRBJ2-3	TRBD2	CASSELLAVGDTQYF	TGTGCCAGCAGTGAGCTCCTAGCGGTAGGAGATACGCAGTATTTT
12	few	TRBV15	TRBJ1-2	NA	CATRGNNYGYTF	TGTGCCACCAGGGGCAATAACTATGGCTACACCTTC
14	NA	TRBV21-1	TRBJ2-5	NA	CASSNGTGIKTQYF	TGTGCCAGCAGCAATGGGACAGGGATTAAGACCCAGTACTTC
15	NA	TRBV30	TRBJ1-3	TRBD1	CAWSPGTVSGNTIYF	TGTGCCTGGAGTCCGGGGACAGTCTCTGGAAACACCATATATTTT
14	NA	TRBV7-2	TRBJ2-3	NA	CASSFSRAPDTQYF	TGTGCCAGCAGCTTTTCCAGGGCACCAGATACGCAGTATTTT
15	NA	TRBV5-6	TRBJ1-6	TRBD1	CASSSMGQGNSPLHF	TGTGCCAGCAGCTCCATGGGACAGGGAAATTCACCCCTCCACTTT
17	NA	TRBV7-2	TRBJ1-2	NA	CASSLPPTLYGGYGYTF	TGTGCCAGCAGCTTACCCCCGACTTTATATGGTGGCTATGGCTACACCTTC
13	NA	TRBV19	TRBJ2-5	NA	CASSRDIQETQYF	TGTGCCAGTAGTCGGGACATCCAAGAGACCCAGTACTTC
16	NA	TRBV10-3	TRBJ1-6	NA	CAISEEGPSYNSPLHF	TGTGCCATCAGTGAGGAGGGACCCAGTTATAATTCACCCCTCCACTTT
14	few	TRBV4-1	TRBJ1-5	NA	CASSQETAYQPQHF	TGCGCCAGCAGCCAAGAGACAGCCTATCAGCCCCAGCATTTT
16	NA	TRBV11-2	TRBJ2-2	NA	CASSLVASSSTGELFF	TGTGCCAGCAGCTTAGTCGCATCCTCTTCCACCGGGGAGCTGTTTTTT
13	NA	TRBV9	TRBJ2-7	NA	CASSPPSSYEQYF	TGTGCCAGCAGCCCACCGAGCTCCTACGAGCAGTACTTC
12	NA	TRBV12-3/TRBV12-4	TRBJ2-3	NA	CASSFGTDTQYF	TGTGCCAGCAGTTTCGGCACAGATACGCAGTATTTT
17	NA	TRBV7-3	TRBJ2-3	NA	CASSLTGGTTLDDTQYF	TGTGCCAGCAGCTTAACTGGGGGAACAACGCTGGATGATACGCAGTATTTT
15	few	TRBV9	TRBJ1-3	NA	CASSVQSGGGNTIYF	TGTGCCAGCAGCGTACAGTCGGGCGGAGGAAACACCATATATTTT
15	NA	TRBV6-5	TRBJ2-1	TRBD2	CASSRLAGGDGEQFF	TGTGCCAGCAGCCGACTAGCGGGGGGGGATGGTGAGCAGTTCTTC
16	NA	TRBV18	TRBJ1-1	NA	CASSPPFEGPNTEAFF	TGTGCCAGCTCACCACCTTTTGAGGGGCCGAACACTGAAGCTTTCTTT
15	NA	TRBV3-1/TRBV3-2	TRBJ2-2	NA	CASSPLGPSTGELFF	TGTGCCAGCAGCCCTCTCGGGCCATCCACCGGGGAGCTGTTTTTT
16	NA	TRBV29-1	TRBJ2-1	TRBD2	CSVEKPSGGSYNEQFF	TGCAGCGTTGAAAAGCCTAGCGGGGGTTCCTACAATGAGCAGTTCTTC
11	NA	TRBV29-1	TRBJ1-1	NA	CTARVDTEAFF	TGCACAGCGAGGGTGGACACTGAAGCTTTCTTT
13	NA	TRBV6-5	TRBJ1-2	NA	CASLREGMGGYTF	TGTGCCAGCCTCAGGGAAGGGATGGGTGGCTACACCTTC
17	NA	TRBV6-1	TRBJ1-5	NA	CASSDANRELGNQPQHF	TGTGCCAGCAGTGACGCTAACAGGGAATTGGGCAATCAGCCCCAGCATTTT
16	NA	TRBV5-1	TRBJ2-2	NA	CASSFNGGSHTGELFF	TGCGCCAGCAGCTTTAACGGGGGATCGCACACCGGGGAGCTGTTTTTT
12	NA	TRBV19	TRBJ2-3	NA	CASRGETDTQYF	TGTGCCAGTAGAGGTGAGACAGATACGCAGTATTTT
12	NA	TRBV14	TRBJ2-1	NA	CASSQGRYEQFF	TGTGCCAGCAGCCAAGGGAGGTATGAGCAGTTCTTC
10	NA	TRBV2	TRBJ1-4	NA	CASGEGKLFF	TGTGCCAGCGGGGAGGGAAAACTGTTTTTT
14	NA	TRBV27	TRBJ2-5	TRBD2	CASSNSGDKETQYF	TGTGCCAGCAGTAATAGCGGGGACAAAGAGACCCAGTACTTC
16	NA	TRBV6-5	TRBJ1-2	TRBD1	CASSYVRTGGGYGYTF	TGTGCCAGCAGTTACGTGCGGACAGGGGGAGGCTATGGCTACACCTTC
13	once	TRBV12-3/TRBV12-4	TRBJ2-1	TRBD2	CASSFGGADEQFF	TGTGCCAGCAGTTTCGGGGGGGCTGATGAGCAGTTCTTC
13	NA	TRBV29-1	TRBJ1-2	NA	CSVEWQSSHGYTF	TGCAGCGTTGAATGGCAGTCTTCGCATGGCTACACCTTC
15	NA	TRBV6-1	TRBJ2-1	TRBD2	CASSEGTSGYNEQFF	TGTGCCAGCAGTGAGGGGACTAGCGGGTACAATGAGCAGTTCTTC
12	NA	TRBV3-1/TRBV3-2	TRBJ1-4	NA	CASGGVGEKLFF	TGTGCCAGCGGCGGGGTAGGGGAAAAACTGTTTTTT
17	NA	TRBV24-1	TRBJ2-3	TRBD2	CATSDLTIAGGTDTQYF	TGTGCCACCAGTGATTTAACGATAGCGGGGGGGACAGATACGCAGTATTTT
12	NA	TRBV6-4	TRBJ2-3	NA	CASSARGDTQYF	TGTGCCAGCAGTGCCCGGGGAGATACGCAGTATTTT
18	NA	TRBV4-1	TRBJ1-1	NA	CASSQKPSLGVMNTEAFF	TGCGCCAGCAGCCAAAAGCCCTCCTTGGGGGTCATGAACACTGAAGCTTTCTTT
17	NA	TRBV10-3	TRBJ1-5	TRBD1	CAISESGTGGLGQPQHF	TGTGCCATCAGTGAGTCGGGGACAGGGGGCTTGGGTCAGCCCCAGCATTTT
12	NA	TRBV3-1/TRBV3-2	TRBJ1-1	NA	CASSVEGTEAFF	TGTGCCAGCTCCGTCGAGGGGACTGAAGCTTTCTTT
14	NA	TRBV4-1	TRBJ1-2	TRBD1	CASSPGQGFYGYTF	TGCGCCAGCAGCCCGGGACAGGGTTTTTATGGCTACACCTTC
15	NA	TRBV19	TRBJ2-1	NA	CASSTRDRRVNEQFF	TGTGCCAGTAGTACTCGGGACCGCCGGGTCAATGAGCAGTTCTTC
14	once	TRBV5-1	TRBJ2-3	NA	CASSFLAGTDTQYF	TGCGCCAGCAGCTTTCTGGCGGGGACAGATACGCAGTATTTT
14	few	TRBV24-1	TRBJ2-7	TRBD2	CATSDSGRGVGLYF	TGTGCCACCAGTGATTCCGGACGGGGGGTGGGTCTGTACTTC
15	once	TRBV19	TRBJ2-3	NA	CASSMVSGGTDTQYF	TGTGCCAGTAGTATGGTGTCAGGGGGCACAGATACGCAGTATTTT
14	NA	TRBV7-9	TRBJ1-4	NA	CASSHLTESEKLFF	TGTGCCAGCAGCCACTTGACGGAGTCTGAAAAACTGTTTTTT
16	NA	TRBV7-9	TRBJ2-1	TRBD2	CASSLAGGLGDNEQFF	TGTGCCAGCAGCCTTGCGGGGGGACTAGGGGATAATGAGCAGTTCTTC
14	once	TRBV19	TRBJ1-2	TRBD1	CASRTGGQGRVYTF	TGTGCCAGTAGGACGGGGGGACAGGGGAGAGTCTACACCTTC
18	NA	TRBV10-3	TRBJ2-3	TRBD2	CAISGSQSSGGFIGTQYF	TGTGCCATCAGTGGGAGCCAATCTAGCGGGGGGTTCATAGGTACGCAGTATTTT
14	NA	TRBV19	TRBJ1-6	NA	CASRPGRNNSPLHF	TGTGCCAGTAGACCGGGACGGAATAATTCACCCCTCCACTTT
14	NA	TRBV6-5	TRBJ1-2	TRBD1	CASSSGGVYYGYTF	TGTGCCAGCAGCTCAGGGGGCGTCTACTATGGCTACACCTTC
15	few	TRBV6-1	TRBJ1-1	NA	CASSEHGGMNTEAFF	TGTGCCAGCAGTGAACACGGGGGGATGAACACTGAAGCTTTCTTT
14	NA	TRBV2	TRBJ2-7	NA	CASSELGAAYEQYF	TGTGCCAGCAGTGAACTGGGTGCCGCCTACGAGCAGTACTTC
15	NA	TRBV19	TRBJ2-3	TRBD1	CASSMGTGSTDTQYF	TGTGCCAGTAGTATGGGGACAGGCAGCACAGATACGCAGTATTTT
14	NA	TRBV18	TRBJ1-2	NA	CASSPRTAWQGYTF	TGTGCCAGCTCCCCCAGGACCGCCTGGCAGGGCTACACCTTC
12	NA	TRBV6-4	TRBJ1-2	TRBD1	CASRDRGYGYTF	TGTGCCAGCAGGGACAGGGGCTATGGCTACACCTTC
15	NA	TRBV7-9	TRBJ1-6	NA	CASSLTGTKNSPLHF	TGTGCCAGCAGCTTAACAGGGACTAAAAATTCACCCCTCCACTTT